The 21 T cell receptor beta chains given below trace back to one sample, sequenced in a study of glioma-infiltrating T cells after dendritic cell vaccination. Regarding time point: after dendritic cell vaccination, including at tumor progression/relapse. The method was immunoSEQ multiplex PCR; TCRdb's version includes in-frame clones alone and lacks a portion of them. The data show approximately 60,000 clones, around nine tenths seen once. Sequenced material: blood, taken after dendritic cell vaccination. The receptors were gathered from a human donor with glioblastoma.

In DNA form, the CDR3 reads TGTGCCTCCAGGCCGGAGCGGTCTCTCCAAGAGACCCAGTACTTC. Amino acid sequence: CASRPERSLQETQYF. V and J are TRBV11-3 and TRBJ2-5, with D perhaps matching TRBD2 (5 bases). V was cut by 11 bases and J by 1 base, with 20 bases left in between. From germline, CDR1 is SGHNT and CDR2 YENEEA. This CDR3 has 15 amino acids.

The chain uses TRBV4-1 and TRBJ2-6; D is unclear. CDR3 length equals 18 residues. Germline lookup yields CDR1 MGHRA and CDR2 YSYEKL. Deletions cut 3 bases from V and 2 bases from J, with 17 bases between. The CDR3, as DNA: TGCGCCAGCAGCCAGAGAGGTGAGGTCGGAACTGGGGCCAACGTCCTGACTTTC. The encoded protein is CASSQRGEVGTGANVLTF.

The J gene is TRBJ1-5, the V gene TRBV2, with D perhaps TRBD1 (5 bases). Trimming stripped 4 bases from V and 0 bases from J, with 22 bases between. Germline values: CDR1 SNHLY, CDR2 FYNNEI. The CDR3 runs to 19 residues. This CDR3 is CASSGTGTSLGYSNQPQHF. Written as DNA, the CDR3 is TGTGCCAGCAGTGGAACCGGGACTTCCTTGGGATATAGCAATCAGCCCCAGCATTTT.

Points on this clone: The same CDR3 can be traced to other DNA sequences in this sample. The J gene is TRBJ1-6, the V gene TRBV19; D gene uncertain. The CDR3 sequence is 17 residues long. Trimming shortened V by 3 bases and J by 1 base, and 13 bases separated the two germline ends. Germline CDR1 LNHDA, CDR2 SQIVND (reference sequence). The CDR3 nucleotides read TGTGCCAGTAGTATGGCCGCGGTAAGGTCCTATAATTCACCCCTCCACTTT. It is translated as CASSMAAVRSYNSPLHF. Supplemented by reference TRBV19 and TRBJ1-6, the full variable domain reads DGGITQSPKYLFRKEGQNVTLSCEQNLNHDAMYWYRQDPGQGLRLIYYSQIVNDFQKGDIAEGYSVSREKKESFPLTVTSAQKNPTAFYLCASSMAAVRSYNSPLHFGNGTRLTVT.

The chain couples TRBV19 to TRBJ2-7; the match to TRBD2 covers 7 bases. CDR3 length equals 15 residues. The germline gives CDR1 LNHDA, CDR2 SQIVND (reference sequence). J lost 0 bases, V lost 4 bases, and 6 bases had no gene match. CDR3 in amino acids: CASSSRGGISYEQYF. In DNA form, the CDR3 reads TGTGCCAGTAGTAGCCGGGGAGGGATCTCCTACGAGCAGTACTTC.

V and J are TRBV10-1 and TRBJ2-5; 12 positions match TRBD2. Per the germline V gene, CDR1 is WNHNN and CDR2 is SYGVQD (reference sequence). After removal of 5 bases from V and 4 bases from J, the junction contained 5 bases not matched to a gene. The CDR3 spans 15 residues. This chain's CDR3 is CASSTGTSGLETQYF. CDR3 DNA sequence: TGCGCCAGCAGTACCGGGACTAGCGGGTTAGAGACCCAGTACTTC.

This chain joins TRBV10-2 and TRBJ1-2; D remains ambiguous. The CDR3 contains 12 residues. CDR1 is WSHSY, CDR2 SAAADI, per germline. V lost 3 bases, J lost 4 bases, and 6 bases lay in between. In nucleotides, the CDR3 is TGCGCCAGCAGTGAAGGGAGCTATGGCTACACCTTC. It yields the protein CASSEGSYGYTF.

This rearrangement joins TRBV15 to TRBJ2-5, with 7 bases fitting TRBD2. This CDR3 region has 16 residues. Germline CDR1 is LNHNV and CDR2 is YYDKDF (reference sequence). V was pared by 0 bases and J by 3 bases, with 7 bases of the junction left unmatched. The CDR3 DNA is TGTGCCACCAGCAGAGACCACGTGGCGGGAGAAGAGACCCAGTACTTC. This codes for CATSRDHVAGEETQYF. Looking up the rest from reference TRBV15 and TRBJ2-5 gives the full variable domain: DAMVIQNPRYQVTQFGKPVTLSCSQTLNHNVMYWYQQKSSQAPKLLFHYYDKDFNNEADTPDNFQSRRPNTSFCFLDIRSPGLGDTAMYLCATSRDHVAGEETQYFGPGTRLLVL.

This chain joins TRBV7-2 and TRBJ2-1; a weak D match, TRBD1 (6 bases). Germline V gene sequence: CDR1 SGHTA, CDR2 FQGNSA. This CDR3 is 15 amino acids long. Trimming pared 3 bases from V and 4 bases from J, leaving 13 bases between. The CDR3 reads CASSLGADVYNEQFF. CDR3 bases: TGTGCCAGCAGCTTGGGGGCAGATGTATACAATGAGCAGTTCTTC.

V is TRBV19 and J is TRBJ1-2, with 9 bases fitting TRBD1. CDR1 and CDR2 (germline): LNHDA, SQIVND (reference sequence). CDR3 length equals 16 residues. After removal of 5 bases from V and 4 bases from J, the junction contained 11 bases not matched to a gene. As DNA, the CDR3 is TGTGCCAGTAGTCAACTTCCGGGACAGGGAGTCTATGGCTACACCTTC. Protein sequence: CASSQLPGQGVYGYTF.

The chain has TRBV5-5 and TRBJ1-4; TRBD1 agrees at 8 bases. Unmatched junction bases numbered 8, after V lost 4 bases and J lost 0 bases. The CDR3 runs 17 residues. CDR1 and CDR2 from the germline V gene are SGHKS and YYEKEE (reference sequence). The CDR3 bases are TGTGCCAGCAGCCGATGGACAGGGCAAGCAACTAATGAAAAACTGTTTTTT. Amino acid sequence: CASSRWTGQATNEKLFF.

The CDR3 sequence is CAWNRQAGTQYF. The CDR3 region has the DNA TGTGCCTGGAATCGGCAGGCCGGGACCCAGTACTTC. The chain has TRBV30 and TRBJ2-5; D uncertain. Germline V lookup: CDR1 GTSNPN, CDR2 SVGIG (reference sequence). This CDR3 is built from 12 residues. V was clipped by 4 bases and J by 7 bases, with 13 bases between them.

Here the CDR3 reads CASSSEGREVFYGYTF. In DNA, the CDR3 is TGTGCCAGCAGCTCGGAGGGCAGGGAAGTTTTCTATGGCTACACCTTC. The gene calls are TRBV5-8 and TRBJ1-2; maybe TRBD1 (5 bases). The germline V gene has CDR1 SGHTS and CDR2 YDEGEE. With 3 bases removed from V and 4 bases from J, the gap between germline ends came to 19 bases. The CDR3 contains 16 residues.

J is TRBJ1-5 and V is TRBV19; 11 bases align to TRBD1. In germline, CDR1 is LNHDA, CDR2 SQIVND (reference sequence). The CDR3 covers 16 residues. The V segment lost 4 bases and the J segment 6 bases; nucleotides outside the gene matches: 8. The CDR3 loop reads CASSSPGTGGTQPQHF. CDR3 sequence (DNA): TGTGCCAGTAGTAGCCCCGGGACAGGGGGAACTCAGCCCCAGCATTTT.

The chain recombines TRBV4-3 with TRBJ1-1, with 11 bases that match TRBD1. The CDR3 spans 16 residues. J was trimmed by 10 bases and V by 3 bases; bases with no gene match: 13. Germline V gene sequence: CDR1 LGHNA, CDR2 YSLEER. CDR3: CASSHSQGQGEISAFF. The CDR3 nucleotides are TGCGCCAGCAGCCATTCCCAGGGACAGGGGGAAATATCAGCTTTCTTT.

This clone was found a few times. V and J are TRBV6-5 and TRBJ1-5; 9 positions match TRBD1. The V gene end was trimmed by 4 bases and the J gene end by 5 bases; junction bases not matched to a gene: 3. There are 14 residues in the CDR3. Germline values: CDR1 MNHEY, CDR2 SVGAGI. CDR3 protein: CASSSGQGYQPQHF. Written as DNA, the CDR3 is TGTGCCAGCAGTTCGGGACAGGGCTATCAGCCCCAGCATTTT.

CDR3 loop: CASSLGGKLDGYTF. In DNA, the CDR3 is TGCGCCAGCAGCTTAGGAGGAAAACTGGACGGCTACACCTTC. The chain joins TRBV5-1 to TRBJ1-2; D unclear. The CDR3 runs to 14 residues. V lost 2 bases, J lost 8 bases, and 16 bases lay in between. The germline gives CDR1 SGHRS, CDR2 YFSETQ. Together with reference TRBV5-1 and TRBJ1-2, the CDR3 gives the full variable domain: KAGVTQTPRYLIKTRGQQVTLSCSPISGHRSVSWYQQTPGQGLQFLFEYFSETQRNKGNFPGRFSGRQFSNSRSEMNVSTLELGDSALYLCASSLGGKLDGYTFGSGTRLTVV.

The chain is built from TRBV4-2 and TRBJ1-1, with D perhaps matching TRBD1 (6 bases). V lost 6 bases to trimming and J lost 4 bases, with 18 bases between them. The length of the CDR3 is 15 residues. Germline assignment: CDR1 LGHNA and CDR2 YNFKEQ. As DNA, the CDR3 is TGTGCCAGCAGTCCAAAGGCGGGGGGCCCCACTGAAGCTTTCTTT. Translating gives CASSPKAGGPTEAFF.

Details on this clone: Germline is not matched at one junction end, which may reflect a read error. This specimen includes other DNA sequences encoding the same CDR3. The chain uses TRBV4-3 and TRBJ1-6; perhaps TRBD1 as D (5 bases). Germline CDR1 is LGHNA and CDR2 is YSLEER. This CDR3 has 15 residues. DNA for the CDR3: TGCGCCAGCAGCCAAGATCAGGGATATAATTCCCCCCTCCACTTT. Its translation: CASSQDQGYNSPLHF.

This clone has only one observation. V and J are TRBV4-3 and TRBJ2-7, with D possibly matching TRBD2 (6 bases). The CDR3 covers 15 residues. Germline V gene lookup returns CDR1 LGHNA and CDR2 YSLEER. The ends were cut back, 5 bases at V and 5 bases at J, with 19 bases in the middle. The CDR3: CASSMPPGEVDEQYF. CDR3 in DNA: TGCGCCAGCAGCATGCCGCCGGGGGAAGTAGACGAGCAGTACTTC.

This clone has a single count. The V and J genes are TRBV7-2 and TRBJ2-1; 9 bases line up with TRBD1. V was clipped by 4 bases and J by 9 bases; unmatched bases: 4. Germline V gene sequence: CDR1 SGHTA, CDR2 FQGNSA. CDR3 length: 13 amino acids. The chain's CDR3 is CASSYRQGGEQFF. For the CDR3, the DNA is TGTGCCAGCAGCTACCGACAGGGGGGTGAGCAGTTCTTC.